Below, 32 T cell receptor beta chains from the same sample are listed, as sequenced in a study of cytomegalovirus exposure and HLA in healthy donors. Vbeta (60) and Jbeta (13) primers were used in the PCR. Only in-frame clones appear in the TCRdb table, and some are missing; sequencing was by immunoSEQ multiplex PCR. The sample records about 160,000 clones, 65% to 85% being singletons. The sample consisted of PBMCs. These receptors all come from a woman aged 50 to 65 in good health and CMV-seropositive.

This clone was counted only a few times. The chain has TRBV9 and TRBJ2-5; 9 bases map to TRBD2. Losses at the gene ends were 0 bases for V and 7 bases for J; bases not matched to a gene: 4. The CDR3 has 14 amino acids. The V gene's germline CDR1 is SGDLS and CDR2 YYNGEE. CDR3 residues: CASSVAAGGGTQYF. The CDR3 DNA reads TGTGCCAGCAGCGTAGCAGCGGGGGGAGGGACCCAGTACTTC.

The chain combines TRBV7-6 with TRBJ2-7; 10 bases map to TRBD2. In germline, CDR1 is SGHVS, CDR2 FNYEAQ. The CDR3 sequence is 14 residues long. V lost 5 bases, J lost 5 bases, and 6 bases stayed unmatched. CDR3 nucleotides: TGTGCCAGCAGCCGTGCGGGACTAGCGAACGAGCAGTACTTC. Protein sequence: CASSRAGLANEQYF.

This sequence joins TRBV28 and TRBJ2-1; 9 bases line up with TRBD2. The CDR3 loop spans 16 amino acids. Germline lookup yields CDR1 MDHEN and CDR2 SYDVKM. V lost 6 bases to trimming and J lost 0 bases; unmatched junction nucleotides: 6. CDR3 residues: CASRASGVISYNEQFF. CDR3 in DNA: TGTGCCAGCAGGGCTAGCGGGGTGATCTCCTACAATGAGCAGTTCTTC.

The V gene is TRBV18, the J gene TRBJ2-7, with a weak D call TRBD2 (6 bases). The germline V gene has CDR1 KGHSH and CDR2 LQKENI. This CDR3 contains 16 residues. Trimming stripped 1 base from V and 0 bases from J, with 13 bases between. The CDR3 is CASSPQGTLISYEQYF. CDR3 sequence (DNA): TGTGCCAGCTCACCACAGGGGACTTTAATCTCCTACGAGCAGTACTTC.

This clone was observed a few times. The chain is built from TRBV9 and TRBJ2-7, with D maybe TRBD2 (6 bases). V dropped 4 bases and J dropped 4 bases, with 9 bases sitting between them. The CDR3 is made up of 12 amino acids. Germline CDR1 SGDLS, CDR2 YYNGEE. The CDR3 coding sequence is TGTGCCAGCAGCCCTGGGGGGTACGAGCAGTACTTC. Its translation is CASSPGGYEQYF.

This chain links TRBV4-3 with TRBJ1-4; no clear D gene. This CDR3 has 13 amino acids. Germline values: CDR1 LGHNA, CDR2 YSLEER. The V end was cut by 4 bases, the J end by 1 base, with 4 bases between. In DNA form, the CDR3 reads TGCGCCAGCAGCCCCCGAACTAATGAAAAACTGTTTTTT. This translates into CASSPRTNEKLFF.

V and J are TRBV19 and TRBJ2-7, with TRBD1 as a possible D gene (5 bases). V lost 4 bases and J lost 4, with 26 bases in between. The germline CDR1 and CDR2 sequences are LNHDA and SQIVND (reference sequence). CDR3 length equals 18 residues. The CDR3 loop reads CASSKGARSPTRPYEQYF. The CDR3 DNA follows: TGTGCCAGTAGTAAAGGGGCGCGGTCCCCCACCCGGCCTTACGAGCAGTACTTC.

This sequence joins TRBV4-2 and TRBJ2-1; 10 bases fit TRBD2. Germline values: CDR1 LGHNA, CDR2 YNFKEQ. J gave up 9 bases and V 1 base, and 6 bases lay outside the gene matches. The length of the CDR3 is 15 residues. In DNA form, the CDR3 reads TGTGCCAGCAGCCAAGTGGCCGTAGCGGGGGGTGAGCAGTTCTTC. Translated: CASSQVAVAGGEQFF.

With regard to this clone: The same CDR3 can be traced to other DNA sequences in this sample. The J gene is TRBJ1-2, the V gene TRBV7-2; weak D call: TRBD1 (5 bases). The CDR3 totals 13 residues. V dropped 1 base and J dropped 2 bases, with 5 bases sitting between them. Per the germline V gene, CDR1 is SGHTA and CDR2 is FQGNSA. The DNA for the CDR3 is TGTGCCAGCAGCTTAGGACAGAACTATGGCTACACCTTC. Protein product: CASSLGQNYGYTF.

The chain recombines TRBV11-2 with TRBJ2-3, with D possibly being TRBD2 (6 bases). Trimming stripped 3 bases from V and 4 bases from J, with 11 bases between. The CDR3 spans 14 residues. Germline V gene data show CDR1 as SGHAT and CDR2 as FQNNGV. CDR3 amino acids: CASSFSGEADTQYF. Written as DNA, the CDR3 is TGTGCCAGCAGCTTCTCGGGGGAGGCAGATACGCAGTATTTT.

The chain recombines TRBV27 with TRBJ1-2; D gene ambiguous. Trimming removed 3 bases from V and 4 bases from J, with 9 bases in between. CDR1 is MNHEY, CDR2 SMNVEV, per germline (reference sequence). The CDR3 has 13 amino acids. For the CDR3, the DNA is TGTGCCAGCAGTTTTTATCCCCCCTATGGCTACACCTTC. Its translation is CASSFYPPYGYTF.

The chain has TRBV28 and TRBJ2-7; 9 bases line up with TRBD2. Germline V gene sequence: CDR1 MDHEN, CDR2 SYDVKM. Losses at the gene ends were 4 bases for V and 2 bases for J; bases not matched to a gene: 3. There are 14 residues in the CDR3. In nucleotides, the CDR3 is TGTGCCAGCAGTTCGGTAGCGGGGGCCTACGAGCAGTACTTC. This codes for CASSSVAGAYEQYF.

This clone appeared a single time. V gene TRBV27 combines with J gene TRBJ1-6; the match to TRBD1 covers 8 bases. The germline V gene has CDR1 MNHEY and CDR2 SMNVEV (reference sequence). With 6 bases clipped from V and 10 bases from J, the junction kept 5 bases outside the gene matches. The length of the CDR3 is 13 residues. The CDR3 loop is CASRRTGNSPLHF. DNA of the CDR3: TGTGCCAGCAGGAGGACAGGGAACTCACCCCTCCACTTT.

The V call is TRBV27, the J call TRBJ2-3; D may be TRBD1 (6 bases). Germline V gives CDR1 MNHEY, CDR2 SMNVEV (reference sequence). V was shortened by 5 bases and J by 2 bases, with 8 bases between the two germline ends. The CDR3 contains 13 residues. The CDR3 sequence is CASSEGVTDTQYF. CDR3 nucleotide sequence: TGTGCCAGCAGTGAGGGGGTCACAGATACGCAGTATTTT.

Points on this clone: Other DNA sequences of this sample code for an identical CDR3. The chain couples TRBV6-1 to TRBJ1-3, with D possibly being TRBD1 (6 bases). This CDR3 has 14 amino acids. Germline V gene lookup returns CDR1 MNHNS and CDR2 SASEGT. Trimming shortened V by 5 bases and J by 2 bases, and 10 bases separated the two germline ends. CDR3 loop: CASSLSGAGNTIYF. CDR3 bases: TGTGCCAGCAGTCTTTCAGGGGCTGGAAACACCATATATTTT.

The genes are TRBV27 and TRBJ2-1; 11 bases map to TRBD2. Unmatched junction bases numbered 6, after V lost 6 bases and J lost 2 bases. The germline gives CDR1 MNHEY, CDR2 SMNVEV (reference sequence). CDR3 length: 16 amino acids. This chain's CDR3 is CASSRGTSGAYNEQFF. The CDR3 bases are TGTGCCAGCAGCCGTGGGACTAGCGGAGCCTACAATGAGCAGTTCTTC.

CDR3 nucleotide sequence: TGTGCCAGCAGGCTAACTAGCGGGGGGGATACGCAGTATTTT. This translates into CASRLTSGGDTQYF. The chain recombines TRBV5-4 with TRBJ2-3; 12 bases map to TRBD2. In germline, CDR1 is SGHNT, CDR2 YYREEE (reference sequence). The CDR3 has 14 amino acids. With 5 bases clipped from V and 6 bases from J, the junction kept 4 bases outside the gene matches. Based on the CDR3 plus reference TRBV5-4 and TRBJ2-3, the full variable domain is ETGVTQSPTHLIKTRGQQVTLRCSSQSGHNTVSWYQQALGQGPQFIFQYYREEENGRGNFPPRFSGLQFPNYSSELNVNALELDDSALYLCASRLTSGGDTQYFGPGTRLTVL.

The chain couples TRBV7-8 to TRBJ1-6; D perhaps matches TRBD1 (5 bases). This CDR3 has 14 residues. In germline, CDR1 is SGHVS, CDR2 FQNEAQ. The V end lost 3 bases, the J end lost 2 bases, and 5 bases lay between the germline ends. For the CDR3, the DNA is TGTGCCAGCAGCTTGACAGCCTATAATTCACCCCTCCACTTT. Amino acid sequence: CASSLTAYNSPLHF. Filled out from reference TRBV7-8 and TRBJ1-6, the complete variable domain reads GAGVSQSPRYKVAKRGQDVALRCDPISGHVSLFWYQQALGQGPEFLTYFQNEAQLDKSGLPSDRFFAERPEGSVSTLKIQRTQQEDSAVYLCASSLTAYNSPLHFGNGTRLTVT.

Only one count was recorded for this clone. The gene calls are TRBV18 and TRBJ1-3; D is uncertain. CDR3 length: 15 amino acids. Germline loops: CDR1 KGHSH, CDR2 LQKENI. The V end lost 6 bases, the J end lost 0 bases, and 12 bases lay between the germline ends. The CDR3 DNA reads as TGTGCCAGCTCGACCGGGAGTACCTCTGGAAACACCATATATTTT. This codes for CASSTGSTSGNTIYF.

The gene calls are TRBV4-2 and TRBJ2-2, with a weak D call TRBD2 (6 bases). The CDR3 has 18 residues. V was clipped by 1 base and J by 2 bases, with 17 bases between them. Germline V gene data show CDR1 as LGHNA and CDR2 as YNFKEQ. The CDR3 protein is CASSQAIGLAPNTGELFF. CDR3 nucleotides: TGTGCCAGCAGCCAAGCTATAGGGCTAGCGCCTAACACCGGGGAGCTGTTTTTT.

This chain joins TRBV6-6 and TRBJ1-2; perhaps TRBD1 as D (6 bases). CDR1 and CDR2 from the germline V gene are MNHNY and SVGAGI (reference sequence). The V end was cut by 4 bases, the J end by 6 bases, with 12 bases between. The length of the CDR3 is 13 residues. CDR3 loop: CASSSSGTHGYTF. The CDR3 DNA reads as TGTGCCAGCAGTTCCTCCGGGACACATGGCTACACCTTC.

The rearrangement uses TRBV30 and TRBJ1-5, with 7 bases that match TRBD1. Germline trimming cut 8 bases from V and 5 bases from J; bases unmatched to any gene: 6. CDR1 GTSNPN and CDR2 SVGIG come from the germline V gene (reference sequence). The CDR3 is made up of 12 amino acids. The CDR3 sequence is CAGNRGDQPQHF. The CDR3 DNA follows: TGTGCCGGAAACAGGGGAGATCAGCCCCAGCATTTT.

Comment on this clone: A junction boundary mismatches the germline segment, possibly from a read error. The rearrangement links TRBV7-9 to TRBJ2-7, with TRBD2 identical over 13 bases. CDR3 length equals 16 residues. Per the germline V gene, CDR1 is SEHNR and CDR2 is FQNEAQ (reference sequence). The CDR3 sequence: CSSSLGGTSGIPEQYF. The CDR3 region has the DNA TGTTCCAGCAGCTTAGGAGGGACTAGCGGGATCCCCGAGCAGTACTTC.

This CDR3 is CASSHLQGAVSSYTF. CDR3 nucleotides: TGCGCCAGCAGCCACCTACAGGGGGCAGTTTCTAGCTACACCTTC. This sequence joins TRBV4-3 and TRBJ1-2; TRBD1 agrees at 9 bases. Trimming took 3 bases from V and 9 from J; bases not matched to a gene: 11. The germline V gene has CDR1 LGHNA and CDR2 YSLEER. This CDR3 is built from 15 residues.

This clone has more than one count but fewer than ten. V is TRBV4-3 and J is TRBJ1-5, with 7 bases identical to TRBD1. This CDR3 spans 19 amino acids. Germline loops: CDR1 LGHNA, CDR2 YSLEER. Trimming removed 0 bases from V and 0 bases from J; junction bases left unmatched: 11. In DNA form, the CDR3 reads TGCGCCAGCAGCCAAGATGCGGCAGGGGGGTTTTATAGCAATCAGCCCCAGCATTTT. This gives the protein CASSQDAAGGFYSNQPQHF.

The chain combines TRBV28 with TRBJ2-7, with D possibly being TRBD1 (7 bases). Germline V gene sequence: CDR1 MDHEN, CDR2 SYDVKM. There are 14 residues in the CDR3. V was shortened by 8 bases and J by 7 bases, with 21 bases between the two germline ends. The CDR3 protein is CASGGTAPVGEQYF. The CDR3 coding sequence is TGTGCCAGCGGCGGGACAGCCCCCGTAGGGGAGCAGTACTTC.

The CDR3 nucleotides read TGCGCCAGCAGCCAAGATACGGGACTAGCCGCCTACGAGCAGTACTTC. Encoded protein: CASSQDTGLAAYEQYF. J is TRBJ2-7 and V is TRBV4-3, with 9 bases that match TRBD2. Germline CDR1 and CDR2: LGHNA and YSLEER. V gave up 0 bases and J gave up 2 bases; unmatched junction bases: 5. This CDR3 region has 16 residues.

The chain couples TRBV11-3 to TRBJ2-1; possibly TRBD1 for D (7 bases). CDR3 length equals 14 residues. Per germline, CDR1 SGHNT and CDR2 YENEEA. Between the trimmed V and J ends, which lost 6 bases and 6 bases, there was a span of 15 bases. For the CDR3, the DNA is TGTGCCAGCAGTCAACGTCAGGGGGGCAATGAGCAGTTCTTC. Its translation: CASSQRQGGNEQFF.

The genes are TRBV15 and TRBJ1-2; weak D call: TRBD1 (6 bases). CDR3 size: 14 residues. The ends were cut back, 4 bases at V and 0 bases at J, with 9 bases in the middle. From germline, CDR1 is LNHNV and CDR2 YYDKDF (reference sequence). In DNA form, the CDR3 reads TGTGCCACCAGCAACCGACAGGCTAACTATGGCTACACCTTC. It specifies CATSNRQANYGYTF.

V gene TRBV29-1 combines with J gene TRBJ2-7; D may be TRBD1 (6 bases). Germline values: CDR1 SQVTM, CDR2 ANQGSEA. Trimming stripped 6 bases from V and 4 bases from J, with 13 bases between. The CDR3 extends over 12 amino acids. For the CDR3, the DNA is TGCAGCGTGGCTACAGGGTATTACGAGCAGTACTTC. Its translation is CSVATGYYEQYF.

The chain joins TRBV27 to TRBJ2-5; weak D call: TRBD1 (5 bases). Deletions cut 3 bases from V and 2 bases from J, with 16 bases between. This CDR3 has 16 amino acids. Germline CDR1 MNHEY, CDR2 SMNVEV (reference sequence). CDR3 coding DNA: TGTGCCAGCAGTTTTCTTCCGAGGACACCTCAAGAGACCCAGTACTTC. Amino acids: CASSFLPRTPQETQYF.

The V and J genes are TRBV14 and TRBJ2-7; maybe TRBD1 (5 bases). The CDR3 covers 14 residues. Deletions cut 5 bases from V and 2 bases from J, with 13 bases between. CDR1 SGHDN and CDR2 FVKESK come from the germline V gene. The CDR3 DNA is TGTGCCAGCAGCTCACAGGCGCCCCCCTACGAGCAGTACTTC. It yields the protein CASSSQAPPYEQYF.